This record covers a single T cell receptor beta chain. This clonotype was seen a few times. The antigen this receptor binds is unknown. Nothing much larger sits one base from this clone, and base qualities are not available. This entry comes from a study of blood T cells in healthy people across ages (dated by TCRdb to between 2014 and 2017). Broadly, across the study: In model experiments, template switching captured roughly one uniquely barcoded TCR beta cDNA molecule for every two T cells. Two additional independent replicas of 1 million unique cDNA reads from the same blood draw were analyzed for two donors (one aged 18 to 29 and one aged 80 or older). Donors of different ages were randomly distributed across sequencing lanes to avoid experimental bias. The study measured age-related changes in TCR beta repertoire diversity using deep sequencing normalized with unique cDNA molecular identifiers. The donors were divided into four age groups: young (average approximately 16 years), middle-aged (about 39), aged (approximately 62) and long-lived (about 79). General findings and caveats noted by the study authors: Since profiling was done on bulk unsorted PBMCs, naive and antigen-experienced compartments could not be conclusively compared. As age increased, observed TCR beta diversity per million T cells dropped in a roughly linear way, and a significant reduction was already evident by age 40. Compared with the aged group, the long-lived group had more naive CD4+ T cells, fewer expanded clones and increased TCR diversity, a pattern suggesting age selection. Total diversity estimates from one million sequenced T cells were considered lower bounds and underestimates. Observed TCR beta diversity correlated strongly with the percentage of naive T cells measured by flow cytometry. Because donor CMV infection status was unknown, age-related changes in expanded clonotypes were potentially confounded.

The 39 donors, aged about 6 to 100 years, were systemically healthy Caucasian individuals from Russia. Each donor gave 8.5 to 10 milliliters of peripheral blood, collected into EDTA-treated Vacutainer tubes. PBMCs were isolated by Ficoll-Paque density-gradient centrifugation, with at least 7 million obtained per sample. Trizol reagent was used to extract total RNA from PBMCs, with at least 6 micrograms per sample. For every donor, flow cytometry on a PBMC aliquot measured the percentage of naive CD45RAhigh/CD27high T cells. Based on the germline V gene, the CDR1 and CDR2 sequences are MNHNS and SASEGT. The CDR3 goes from the cysteine to the phenylalanine over 14 residues. The DNA shown is the 42-base CDR3, in frame from base 1. V and J lose 7 bases and 2 bases, and a span of 11 bases separates them. Libraries came from 5' RACE. Sequencer: Illumina HiSeq 2500. The second PCR ran for roughly 7 to 12 cycles and used a J-beta primer mix along with a sample-barcoded 5' primer. A unique molecular identifier was introduced onto each TCR beta cDNA molecule by a template-switch 5' adaptor carrying 12 random nucleotides. At least 2.5 million CDR3-containing paired-end reads were obtained from each sample. All of the RNA was converted into first-strand cDNA using the Mint cDNA synthesis kit, with a TRBC-specific oligonucleotide serving as the primer. Following uracil-DNA glycosylase treatment, a first 18-cycle PCR with universal primers M1SS and BC2_uni_R was performed on all cDNA. Turning to the authors' computational methods: Each sample was normalized by randomly selecting 1 million high-quality reads, each carrying a distinct molecular identifier. Reads sharing molecular identifiers were discarded rather than binned into consensus sequences. MiTCR, run with a Q25 quality threshold and the strictest error-elimination algorithm, handled CDR3 identification, clonotype clustering and error correction. A nonparametric unseen species model using Euler transformation provided a lower-bound estimate of total TCR beta diversity. Clones were called with MiXCR by TCRdb after fastp trimmed the public reads at Q25, and only in-frame beta chains were retained. When rows share a CDR3 protein, they turn into one entry using the most common DNA and genes. The V and J calls were not made by the authors but by TCRdb's processing. This sample gives 710,000 or so distinct CDR3 sequences in total; over 20% of them show up just once. Clones ranked in the top ten supply around 21% of the sample.

The rearrangement combines TRBV6-1 with TRBJ2-2; possibly the D gene is TRBD1, per 6 matching bases. Input material: blood. The TCR comes from a man aged 65 to 85 in good health. The CDR3 loop reads CASKGQFNTGELFF. The DNA is as follows: TGTGCCAGCAAAGGACAGTTCAACACCGGGGAGCTGTTTTTT.